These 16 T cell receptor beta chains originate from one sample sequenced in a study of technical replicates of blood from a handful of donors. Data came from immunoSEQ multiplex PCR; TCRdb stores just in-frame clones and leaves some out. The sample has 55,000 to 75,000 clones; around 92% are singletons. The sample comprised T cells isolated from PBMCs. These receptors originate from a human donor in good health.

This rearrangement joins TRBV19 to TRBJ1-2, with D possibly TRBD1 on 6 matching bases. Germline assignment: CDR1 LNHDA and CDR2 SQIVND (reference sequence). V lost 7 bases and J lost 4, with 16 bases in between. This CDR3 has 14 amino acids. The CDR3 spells CASTYQGLSYGYTF. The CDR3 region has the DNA TGTGCCAGTACCTACCAGGGGCTAAGCTATGGCTACACCTTC.

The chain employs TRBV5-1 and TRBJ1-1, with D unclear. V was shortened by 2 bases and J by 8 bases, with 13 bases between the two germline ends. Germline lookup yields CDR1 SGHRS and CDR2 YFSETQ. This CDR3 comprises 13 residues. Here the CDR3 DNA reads TGCGCCAGCAGCTTAAACAGCGGTTACGAAGCTTTCTTT. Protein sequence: CASSLNSGYEAFF.

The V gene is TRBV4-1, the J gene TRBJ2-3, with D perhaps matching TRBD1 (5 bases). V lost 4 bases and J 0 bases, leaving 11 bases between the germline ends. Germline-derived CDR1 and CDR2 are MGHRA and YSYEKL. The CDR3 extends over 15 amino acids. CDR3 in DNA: TGCGCCAGCAGCCGACCGGACACTAGCACAGATACGCAGTATTTT. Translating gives CASSRPDTSTDTQYF.

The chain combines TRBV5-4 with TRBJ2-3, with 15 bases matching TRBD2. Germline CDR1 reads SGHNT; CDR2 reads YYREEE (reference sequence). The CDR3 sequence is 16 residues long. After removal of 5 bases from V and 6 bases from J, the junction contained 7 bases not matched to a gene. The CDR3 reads CASSRGTSGGHDTQYF. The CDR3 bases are TGTGCCAGCAGTCGTGGGACTAGCGGGGGGCACGATACGCAGTATTTT.

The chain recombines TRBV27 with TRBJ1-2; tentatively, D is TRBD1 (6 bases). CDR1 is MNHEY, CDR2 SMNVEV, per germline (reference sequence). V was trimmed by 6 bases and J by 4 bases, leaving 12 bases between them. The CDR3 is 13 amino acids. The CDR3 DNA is TGTGCCAGCAGGGGGGCTGGCCGCTATGGCTACACCTTC. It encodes CASRGAGRYGYTF.

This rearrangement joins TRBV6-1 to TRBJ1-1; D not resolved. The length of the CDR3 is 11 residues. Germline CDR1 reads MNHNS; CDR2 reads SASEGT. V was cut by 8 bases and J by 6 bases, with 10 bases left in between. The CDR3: CASLYQAEAFF. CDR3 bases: TGTGCCAGCCTGTATCAGGCTGAAGCTTTCTTT.

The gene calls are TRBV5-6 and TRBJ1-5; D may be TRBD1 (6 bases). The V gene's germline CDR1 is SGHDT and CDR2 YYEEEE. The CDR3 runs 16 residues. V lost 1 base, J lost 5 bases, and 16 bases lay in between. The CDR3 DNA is TGTGCCAGCAGCTTGTTCGAGGCAACAGGGCATCAGCCCCAGCATTTT. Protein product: CASSLFEATGHQPQHF. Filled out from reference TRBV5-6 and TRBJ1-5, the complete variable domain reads DAGVTQSPTHLIKTRGQQVTLRCSPKSGHDTVSWYQQALGQGPQFIFQYYEEEERQRGNFPDRFSGHQFPNYSSELNVNALLLGDSALYLCASSLFEATGHQPQHFGDGTRLSIL.

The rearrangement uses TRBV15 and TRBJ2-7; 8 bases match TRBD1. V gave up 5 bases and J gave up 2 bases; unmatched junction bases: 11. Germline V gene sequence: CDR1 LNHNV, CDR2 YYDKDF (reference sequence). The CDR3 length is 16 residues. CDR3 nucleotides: TGTGCCACCAGCGCACGCACCAGGACAGGGACCTACGAGCAGTACTTC. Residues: CATSARTRTGTYEQYF. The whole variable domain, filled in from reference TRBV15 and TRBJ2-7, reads DAMVIQNPRYQVTQFGKPVTLSCSQTLNHNVMYWYQQKSSQAPKLLFHYYDKDFNNEADTPDNFQSRRPNTSFCFLDIRSPGLGDTAMYLCATSARTRTGTYEQYFGPGTRLTVT.

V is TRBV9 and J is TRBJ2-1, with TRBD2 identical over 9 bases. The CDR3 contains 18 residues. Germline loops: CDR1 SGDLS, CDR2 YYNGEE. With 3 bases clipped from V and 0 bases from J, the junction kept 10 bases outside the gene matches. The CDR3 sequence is CASSAPRTSDPSYNEQFF. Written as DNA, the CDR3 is TGTGCCAGCAGCGCCCCCAGGACTAGCGATCCCTCCTACAATGAGCAGTTCTTC.

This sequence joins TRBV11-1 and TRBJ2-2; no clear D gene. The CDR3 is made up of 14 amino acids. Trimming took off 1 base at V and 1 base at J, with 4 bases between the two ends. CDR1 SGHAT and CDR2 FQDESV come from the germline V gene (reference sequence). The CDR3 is CASSLGGNTGELFF. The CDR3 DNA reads TGTGCCAGCAGCTTAGGAGGGAACACCGGGGAGCTGTTTTTT.

CDR3 in amino acids: CASAYGSYEQYF. The CDR3 DNA follows: TGTGCCAGCGCATACGGTTCCTACGAGCAGTACTTC. The genes are TRBV6-1 and TRBJ2-7, with D unresolved. V was pared by 8 bases and J by 1 base, with 9 bases between. CDR1 and CDR2 (germline): MNHNS, SASEGT. CDR3 length equals 12 residues.

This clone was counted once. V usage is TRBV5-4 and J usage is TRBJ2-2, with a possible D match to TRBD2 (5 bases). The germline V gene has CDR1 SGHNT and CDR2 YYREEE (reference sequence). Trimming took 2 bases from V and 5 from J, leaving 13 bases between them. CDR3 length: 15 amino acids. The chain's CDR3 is CASSLVGVGTGELFF. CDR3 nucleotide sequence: TGTGCCAGCAGCTTAGTGGGAGTGGGGACCGGGGAGCTGTTTTTT.

The CDR3 region has the DNA TGTGCCAGCAGTTTACCCGCAACTAATGAAAAACTGTTTTTT. Protein product: CASSLPATNEKLFF. The chain uses TRBV28 and TRBJ1-4, with unresolved D. The CDR3 runs 14 residues. Trimming stripped 2 bases from V and 0 bases from J, with 4 bases between. The germline V gene has CDR1 MDHEN and CDR2 SYDVKM.

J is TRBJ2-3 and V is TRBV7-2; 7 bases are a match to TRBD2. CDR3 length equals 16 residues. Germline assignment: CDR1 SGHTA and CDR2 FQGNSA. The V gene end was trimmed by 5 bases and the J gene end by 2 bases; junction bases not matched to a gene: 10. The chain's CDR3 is CASSPSAGDPTDTQYF. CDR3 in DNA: TGTGCCAGCAGCCCCTCCGCGGGAGACCCCACAGATACGCAGTATTTT.

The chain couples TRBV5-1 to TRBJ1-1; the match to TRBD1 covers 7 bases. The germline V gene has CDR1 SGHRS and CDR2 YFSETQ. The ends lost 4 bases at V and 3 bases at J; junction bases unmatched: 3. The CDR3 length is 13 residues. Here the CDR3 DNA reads TGCGCCAGCAGCGCCACAGGGGACACTGAAGCTTTCTTT. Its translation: CASSATGDTEAFF.

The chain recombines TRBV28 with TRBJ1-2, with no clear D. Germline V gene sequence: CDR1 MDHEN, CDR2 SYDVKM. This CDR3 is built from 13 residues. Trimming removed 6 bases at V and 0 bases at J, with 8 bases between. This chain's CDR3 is CASRTDSNYGYTF. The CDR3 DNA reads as TGTGCCAGCAGAACGGACTCTAACTATGGCTACACCTTC.